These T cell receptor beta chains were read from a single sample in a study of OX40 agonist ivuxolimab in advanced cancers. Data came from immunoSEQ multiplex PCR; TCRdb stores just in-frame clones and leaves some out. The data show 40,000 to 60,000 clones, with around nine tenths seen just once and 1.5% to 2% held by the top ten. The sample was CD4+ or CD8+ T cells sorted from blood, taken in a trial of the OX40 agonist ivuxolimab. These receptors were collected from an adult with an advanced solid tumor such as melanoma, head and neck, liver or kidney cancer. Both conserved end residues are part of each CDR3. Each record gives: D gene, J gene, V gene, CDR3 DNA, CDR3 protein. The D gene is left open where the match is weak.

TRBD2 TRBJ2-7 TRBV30 TGTGCCTGGACCTCGGGCCTAGCGGCCTACGAGCAGTACTTC CAWTSGLAAYEQYF
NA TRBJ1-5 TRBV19 TGTGCCAGTAGTATCTTGGGGAGTAGCGGCAATCAGCCCCAGCATTTT CASSILGSSGNQPQHF
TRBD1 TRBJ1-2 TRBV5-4 TGTGCCAGCAGCTTACAGGGGGCGCCCGGCTACACCTTC CASSLQGAPGYTF
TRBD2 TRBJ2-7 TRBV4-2 TGTGCCAGCAGCCAGCCCACAGGGACTAGCTACGAGCAGTACTTC CASSQPTGTSYEQYF
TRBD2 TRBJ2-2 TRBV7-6 TGTGCCAGCAACCCCAGCGGGGACAACACCGGGGAGCTGTTTTTT CASNPSGDNTGELFF
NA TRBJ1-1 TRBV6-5 TGTGCCAGCAGTTACGTAGGGGGGACTGAAGCTTTCTTT CASSYVGGTEAFF
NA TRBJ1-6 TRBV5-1 TGCGCCAGCAGCTTGGATGGCAGGGATAATTCACCCCTCCACTTT CASSLDGRDNSPLHF
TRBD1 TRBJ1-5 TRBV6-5 TGTGCCAGCAGTTCGACGACAGGGGTTCAGCCCCAGCATTTT CASSSTTGVQPQHF
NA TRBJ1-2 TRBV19 TGTGCCAGTAGTATAGATCCCAGGGGCTTTGGTGGCTACACCTTC CASSIDPRGFGGYTF
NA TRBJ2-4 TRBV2 TGTGCCAGCAGTGCTCTAATTTCTACTAGAGCCATTCAGTACTTC CASSALISTRAIQYF
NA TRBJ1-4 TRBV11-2 TGTGCCAGCAGCTTAGGGGAGGGGGAAAAACTGTTTTTT CASSLGEGEKLFF
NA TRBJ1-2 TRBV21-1 TGTGCCAGCAGCAATCACAGGATACTCTACACCTTC CASSNHRILYTF
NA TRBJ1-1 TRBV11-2 TGTGCCAGCAGCCGACAGATGAACACTGAAGCTTTCTTT CASSRQMNTEAFF
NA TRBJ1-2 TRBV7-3 TGTGCCAGCAGCCCCGGATTCCCCGAAGAAGGCTACACCTTC CASSPGFPEEGYTF
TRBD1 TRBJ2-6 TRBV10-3 TGTGCCATCGGGACAGGGGGCAACTCTGGGGCCAACGTCCTGACTTTC CAIGTGGNSGANVLTF